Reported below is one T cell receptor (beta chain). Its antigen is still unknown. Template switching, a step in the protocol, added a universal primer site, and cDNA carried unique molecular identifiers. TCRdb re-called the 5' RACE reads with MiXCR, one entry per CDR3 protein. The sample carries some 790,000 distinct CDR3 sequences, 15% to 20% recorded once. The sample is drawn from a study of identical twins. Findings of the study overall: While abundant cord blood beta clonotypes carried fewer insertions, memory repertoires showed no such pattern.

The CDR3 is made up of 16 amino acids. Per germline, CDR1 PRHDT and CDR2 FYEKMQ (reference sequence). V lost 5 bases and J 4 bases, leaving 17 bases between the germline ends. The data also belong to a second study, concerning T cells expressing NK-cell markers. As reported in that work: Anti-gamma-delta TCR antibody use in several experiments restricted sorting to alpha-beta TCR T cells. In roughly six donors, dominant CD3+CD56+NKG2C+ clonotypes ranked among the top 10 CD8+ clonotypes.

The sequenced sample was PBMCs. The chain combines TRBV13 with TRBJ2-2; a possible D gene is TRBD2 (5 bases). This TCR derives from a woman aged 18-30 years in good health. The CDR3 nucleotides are TGTGCCAGCAGCGGACCAGGCACCCGGGGCACCGGGGAGCTGTTTTTT. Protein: CASSGPGTRGTGELFF.